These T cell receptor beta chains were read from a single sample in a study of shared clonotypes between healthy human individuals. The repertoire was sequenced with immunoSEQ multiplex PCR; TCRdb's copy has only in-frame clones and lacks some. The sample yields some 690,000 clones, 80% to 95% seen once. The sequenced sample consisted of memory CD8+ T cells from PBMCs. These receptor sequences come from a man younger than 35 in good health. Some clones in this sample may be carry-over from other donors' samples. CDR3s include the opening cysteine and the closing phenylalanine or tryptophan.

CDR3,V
CASSLALYEETLFF,TRBV7-9
CASWGNTGANVLTF,TRBV6-1
CASSPTDRISSYNEQFF,TRBV28
CARSRTGAPVNTEAFF,TRBV5-3
CASSYITTVRGPGELFF,TRBV27
CASSPLARREQYF,TRBV6-5
CASSVEEGQPQHF,TRBV9
CASSFTGGTTEAFF,TRBV6-5
CASSPDDNEQFF,TRBV7-9
CASSARDGSSGNTIYF,TRBV19
CATRPAGNNQPQHF,TRBV15
CASSPGTGPYNEQFF,TRBV7-8
CASSFRQGNYEQYF,TRBV5-1
CASSQDEGLAGYNEQFF,TRBV4-2
CASSLGANTDTQYF,TRBV5-1
CASSIDSEETQYF,TRBV19
CATSRAVVGANVLTF,TRBV15
CASSYTSRANTGELFF,TRBV6-5
CASRDRTGSSTEAFF,TRBV2
CASSLENQPQHF,TRBV13
CASSYSGGAVANEQFF,TRBV27
CASSWGQTNYGYTF,TRBV7-2
CASTLNAERYEQYF,TRBV6-1
CARSPGNGTGNQPQHF,TRBV7-5
CASSLSAGTGDYGYTF,TRBV27
CASSEGRSPYEQYF,TRBV6-1
CASSITTGRRTEAFF,TRBV19
CASSVVGLAGHEQYF,TRBV9
CASRDRGLTEAFF,TRBV27
CASSVSGRLDSGNTIYF,TRBV9
CASSASPGWRYEQYF,TRBV9
CASTLYMNTEAFF,TRBV11-2
CASSYARVNEQYF,TRBV5-6
CASSSTYNEQFF,TRBV5-4
CASSNIELGAGRGNIQYF,TRBV18
CASSRGEETQYF,TRBV19
CASGTYRTGLINEQFF,TRBV12-5
CASSQDWGPSYGEQYF,TRBV4-2
CASGVGELFF,TRBV27
CASSLQTGVIDEQYF,TRBV27